The present T cell receptor beta chain was sequenced within a study of cytomegalovirus exposure and HLA in healthy donors. General study points: Earlier results showed most TCR beta V segments being productive about 90% or about 30% of the time. For presence/absence analyses, sequencing depth was assumed to be roughly uniform across donors. DRB1 showed the most TCR associations and HLA-C the fewest in a later analysis, as rates varied by HLA locus. The majority of TCR sequences were rare, yet some public TCRs appeared in many donors.

PCR amplification relied on 60 Vbeta primers (plus 13 Jbeta primers). Assay: immunoSEQ multiplex PCR; the TCRdb copy retains only in-frame clones and omits some. This sample yields 170,000 or so clones, of which 79% are seen a single time; 0.69% belongs to the top ten. As for this clone: What it recognizes is unknown.

The CDR3 consists of 17 residues. The germline CDR1 and CDR2 sequences are SGHVS and FQNEAQ. Trimming at V came to 0 bases and at J to 5 bases, leaving 12 bases not matched to a gene. The TCR was taken from a woman in her thirties or forties in good health and CMV-seronegative. The chain has TRBV7-8 and TRBJ2-7; 8 bases match TRBD1. The sample consisted of PBMCs. The CDR3 is CASSLAQRRQGSDEQYF. The CDR3 nucleotides read TGTGCCAGCAGCTTAGCTCAGCGCCGACAGGGGAGCGACGAGCAGTACTTC.